This record looks at one T cell receptor (beta chain) sequence and its context. Its antigen is undetermined. This sample is part of a study of shared clonotypes between healthy human individuals. Overall study context: The donor group consisted of two women and a few men, aged 18 to 49.

Study-wide results and caveats: Expectations were that clonotype sharing among donors would be affected by sequencing depth. Limited genetic and exposure-history diversity came from having few donors.

TCRdb's table, derived via immunoSEQ multiplex PCR, lists solely in-frame clones and lacks some. The sample holds a few million clones, approximately 93% seen once. Splitting the CD4+ cells yielded a CD45RA+ naive subset and a CD45RA-negative memory subset. The CDR3 totals 10 residues. CDR1 is DFQATT and CDR2 is SNEGSKA in the germline V gene (reference sequence). Trimming removed 5 bases at V and 6 bases at J, with 5 bases between. The sequenced sample consisted of naive CD4+ T cells from PBMCs. The sample's subset: CD45RA+ positively selected. This clonotype was obtained from a man aged 18 to 30 in good health. Some clones in this sample may be carry-over from other donors' samples. The chain combines TRBV20-1 with TRBJ1-5; D gene uncertain. CDR3 loop: CSAGAQPQHF. In nucleotides, the CDR3 is TGCAGTGCTGGAGCTCAGCCCCAGCATTTT.